These 29 T cell receptor beta chains share one sample of origin, sequenced in a study of post-analysis software for immune sequencing data. The study's findings and limits: Several TRBV segments were more frequent in patients than controls; TRBV5-6, TRBV5-1 and TRBV20-1 belonged to this group.

Their antigen targets remain unknown. cDNA libraries for TCR beta contained unique molecular identifiers. Via MiXCR, TCRdb re-called the PCR reads, giving one row per CDR3 protein. Of just over 250,000 distinct CDR3 sequences listed, approximately 34% are singletons. Material for sequencing was blood. These receptors were taken from a girl under 18 with multiple sclerosis.

This clonotype has at least ten counts. V is TRBV12-3 or TRBV12-4 and J is TRBJ1-5; D is ambiguous. This CDR3 is 16 amino acids long. Trimming left V 5 bases short and J 0 bases short, with 14 bases between. Written as DNA, the CDR3 is TGTGCCAGCAGTAGGCGAGTCAGTAATAGCAATCAGCCCCAGCATTTT. Its protein is CASSRRVSNSNQPQHF.

This clonotype was detected many times. V is TRBV6-6 and J is TRBJ2-1, with 7 bases lining up with TRBD2. CDR1 and CDR2 from the germline V gene are MNHNY and SVGAGI (reference sequence). There are 15 residues in the CDR3. The trim removed 7 bases at V and 1 base at J, leaving 7 bases unmatched. CDR3: CASTPGLVSYNEQFF. For the CDR3, the DNA is TGTGCCAGCACCCCCGGACTAGTTTCCTACAATGAGCAGTTCTTC.

This clonotype appeared many times. The CDR3 loop reads CASSFFISAATNEKLFF. In nucleotides, the CDR3 is TGTGCCAGCAGCTTCTTTATCTCGGCCGCAACTAATGAAAAACTGTTTTTT. This chain connects TRBV5-5 to TRBJ1-4; D not certain. V lost 2 bases and J lost 0, with 14 bases in between. The CDR3 totals 17 residues. Germline assignment: CDR1 SGHKS and CDR2 YYEKEE (reference sequence).

In this sample, this clonotype turned up once. V is TRBV6-5 and J is TRBJ1-1; D is unresolved. V was clipped by 2 bases and J by 5 bases, with 12 bases between them. Per germline, CDR1 MNHEY and CDR2 SVGAGI. The CDR3 loop spans 14 amino acids. This CDR3 reads CASSYQLSGTEAFF. CDR3 nucleotide sequence: TGTGCCAGCAGTTACCAGCTATCCGGGACTGAAGCTTTCTTT.

In the case of this clonotype: This could be a read error, since a much larger clone is one nucleotide away. The chain carries TRBV20-1 and TRBJ2-1, with 10 positions matching TRBD2. The V gene end was trimmed by 0 bases and the J gene end by 8 bases; junction bases not matched to a gene: 7. The CDR3 contains 15 residues. Per the germline V gene, CDR1 is DFQATT and CDR2 is SNEGSKA (reference sequence). The CDR3 DNA is TGCAGTGCTAGAGAGGGAAGCGGGAGGGTCTATGAGCAGTTCTTC. Translating it yields CSAREGSGRVYEQFF.

The chain is built from TRBV3-1 and TRBJ2-2; TRBD2 matches at 14 bases. The CDR3 spans 21 residues. Germline V gene sequence: CDR1 LGHDT, CDR2 YNNKEL (reference sequence). With V trimmed by 1 base and J by 9 bases, 19 bases remained unmatched. The CDR3 protein is CASSQVGPRRGTSGGRRELFF. In DNA form, the CDR3 reads TGTGCCAGCAGCCAAGTAGGCCCTCGACGGGGGACTAGCGGGGGTAGAAGGGAGCTGTTTTTT.

V usage is TRBV5-1 and J usage is TRBJ2-7, with no clear D. V was clipped by 0 bases and J by 0 bases, with 7 bases between them. The CDR3 totals 14 residues. Germline CDR1 reads SGHRS; CDR2 reads YFSETQ. CDR3 sequence reads: CASSLEYNSYEQYF. As DNA, the CDR3 is TGCGCCAGCAGCTTGGAGTATAACTCCTACGAGCAGTACTTC.

Turning to this clonotype: A read error may produce the germline difference seen at one junction end. This chain joins TRBV5-1 and TRBJ1-5; tentatively, D is TRBD1 (5 bases). This CDR3 comprises 15 residues. The germline CDR1 and CDR2 sequences are SGHRS and YFSETQ. The CDR3 loop is CASSLATGVNPPQHF. CDR3 nucleotide sequence: TGCGCCAGCAGCTTGGCCACGGGGGTGAATCCGCCCCAGCATTTT.

Many counts were recorded for this clonotype. The chain combines TRBV5-4 with TRBJ2-5; D may correspond to TRBD1 or TRBD2 (5 bases each). Germline CDR1 is SGHNT and CDR2 is YYREEE (reference sequence). The V and J ends lost 2 bases and 4 bases respectively, with 15 bases between them. This CDR3 spans 15 amino acids. This CDR3 is CASSLTFLGTETQYF. CDR3 in DNA: TGTGCCAGCAGCTTAACCTTCCTAGGGACAGAGACCCAGTACTTC.

This clonotype has more than one count but fewer than ten. CDR3 residues: CASRDGTHRTDTQYF. In nucleotides, the CDR3 is TGCGCCAGCAGGGATGGGACTCACCGCACAGATACGCAGTATTTT. The V and J genes are TRBV5-1 and TRBJ2-3; tentatively, D is TRBD2 (6 bases). With 5 bases removed from V and 1 base from J, the gap between germline ends came to 14 bases. This CDR3 has 15 amino acids. Per the germline V gene, CDR1 is SGHRS and CDR2 is YFSETQ.

This clonotype appeared a single time. The chain links TRBV7-2 to TRBJ2-1; no clear D gene. This CDR3 contains 13 residues. Germline CDR1 is SGHTA and CDR2 is FQGNSA. The germline V and J ends were trimmed by 1 base and 7 bases, with 8 bases remaining between them. This CDR3 reads CASSLGAWNEQFF. CDR3 coding DNA: TGTGCCAGCAGCTTAGGTGCTTGGAATGAGCAGTTCTTC.

V is TRBV10-3 and J is TRBJ2-5; D unclear. The CDR3 spans 15 residues. Germline lookup yields CDR1 ENHRY and CDR2 SYGVKD. V lost 2 bases and J lost 11, with 21 bases in between. Written as DNA, the CDR3 is TGTGCCATCAGTGAGGCTGGATCCGCGTTGAGAGAGCAGTACTTC. It yields the protein CAISEAGSALREQYF.

The V and J genes are TRBV5-1 and TRBJ2-5, with 7 positions matching TRBD1. CDR1 is SGHRS, CDR2 YFSETQ, per germline. V was clipped by 3 bases and J by 3 bases; unmatched bases: 5. This CDR3 is 14 amino acids long. The DNA of the CDR3 is TGCGCCAGCAGCTGGGGGACAGTCAAAGAGACCCAGTACTTC. This codes for CASSWGTVKETQYF.

The rearrangement joins TRBV19 to TRBJ2-7, with 10 bases identical to TRBD1. The better agreement between TRBJ2-5 and the DNA end casts doubt on the J call. From germline, CDR1 is LNHDA and CDR2 SQIVND (reference sequence). This CDR3 spans 14 amino acids. The CDR3 reads CASSQGTGDETQYF. CDR3 bases: TGTGCCAGTAGTCAGGGGACAGGGGACGAGACCCAGTACTTC.

The chain employs TRBV3-1 and TRBJ1-1; possible D gene TRBD1, 6 bases. CDR1 and CDR2 (germline): LGHDT, YNNKEL (reference sequence). Trimming took off 4 bases at V and 1 base at J, with 13 bases between the two ends. This CDR3 region has 15 residues. CDR3 coding DNA: TGTGCCAGCAGCCGAGTGGGGGGGGCGAACACTGAAGCTTTCTTT. Its protein is CASSRVGGANTEAFF.

In its sample, this clonotype was seen a few times. V gene TRBV10-3 combines with J gene TRBJ2-7, with 8 bases matching TRBD1. The J call may be wrong; the DNA end is better matched by TRBJ2-5. The CDR3 contains 14 residues. Germline CDR1 and CDR2: ENHRY and SYGVKD. In DNA, the CDR3 is TGTGCCATCAGAGGGACAGGAGTAGGGGAGACCCAGTACTTC. Its translation is CAIRGTGVGETQYF.

Turning to this clonotype: It may be a read error: a sequence one base away is much more abundant. The genes are TRBV25-1 and TRBJ2-1; tentative D call: TRBD2 (5 bases). The better agreement between TRBJ2-7 and the DNA end casts doubt on the J call. The CDR3 contains 16 residues. Per the germline V gene, CDR1 is MGHDK and CDR2 is SYGVNS. The CDR3 DNA follows: TGTGCCAGCAGTGATTCCAGGACGGGGTCCTACAATGAGCAGTACTTC. Its protein product is CASSDSRTGSYNEQYF.

This clonotype was detected many times. The V call is TRBV10-3, the J call TRBJ2-5; D not certain. The germline gives CDR1 ENHRY, CDR2 SYGVKD. The CDR3 consists of 11 residues. V was clipped by 10 bases and J by 4 bases, with 10 bases between them. The CDR3 DNA follows: TGTGCCAGCCGGTCCTCAGAGACCCAGTACTTC. Translating it yields CASRSSETQYF.

This clonotype was counted only a few times. V usage is TRBV20-1 and J usage is TRBJ1-2, with TRBD1 as a possible D gene (6 bases). Germline CDR1 and CDR2: DFQATT and SNEGSKA (reference sequence). V dropped 6 bases and J dropped 8 bases, with 13 bases sitting between them. This CDR3 has 11 residues. CDR3 residues: CSANDGQGYTF. The CDR3, as DNA: TGCAGTGCCAACGACGGACAGGGCTACACCTTC.

Points on this clonotype: A much larger clone differs from this one at a single base, so this may be a read error. V is TRBV28 and J is TRBJ1-4; perhaps TRBD1 as D (5 bases). CDR1 and CDR2 (germline): MDHEN, SYDVKM. This CDR3 is 14 amino acids long. The CDR3 coding sequence is TGTGCCTGCAGTTCGCCGACAGTCAGTGAAAAACTGTTTTTT. Translation gives CACSSPTVSEKLFF.

The V and J genes are TRBV29-1 and TRBJ1-1; D is ambiguous. Trimming removed 8 bases from V and 1 base from J, with 14 bases in between. The germline CDR1 and CDR2 sequences are SQVTM and ANQGSEA. The CDR3 has 13 residues. CDR3 bases: TGCAGCACCGCGGGGAGGGCGAACACTGAAGCTTTCTTT. Its protein product is CSTAGRANTEAFF.

This clonotype has more than one count but fewer than ten. The chain carries TRBV20-1 and TRBJ2-3, with D perhaps matching TRBD1 (5 bases). This CDR3 has 13 amino acids. Germline values: CDR1 DFQATT, CDR2 SNEGSKA (reference sequence). In DNA, the CDR3 is TGCAGCGCCTTGGTGGGGCTTGCAGATACGCAGTATTTT. Translating gives CSALVGLADTQYF.

Notes on this clonotype: A much more abundant neighbour one base away suggests this may be a read error. The chain carries TRBV28 and TRBJ2-3; no definite D call. Germline assignment: CDR1 MDHEN and CDR2 SYDVKM. Trimming cost V 8 bases and J 1 base, with 13 bases left between them. The CDR3 length is 14 residues. The CDR3 DNA reads as TGTGCCAGCGCGCCGTCTGCTGGCACAGATACGCAGTATTTT. Translating gives CASAPSAGTDTQYF.

The chain couples TRBV29-1 to TRBJ1-2; no clear D. CDR3 length: 12 amino acids. Germline CDR1 is SQVTM and CDR2 is ANQGSEA. V dropped 2 bases and J dropped 7 bases, with 11 bases sitting between them. The CDR3 sequence: CSVEQADPGYTF. As DNA, the CDR3 is TGCAGCGTTGAACAGGCAGATCCTGGCTACACCTTC.

This clonotype was seen a handful of times. The chain carries TRBV19 and TRBJ1-5; D is unclear. Germline V gene lookup returns CDR1 LNHDA and CDR2 SQIVND (reference sequence). Trimming stripped 3 bases from V and 7 bases from J, with 10 bases between. This CDR3 is 13 amino acids long. The CDR3 sequence: CASSMTAGQPQHF. The CDR3 nucleotides read TGTGCCAGTAGTATGACGGCGGGGCAGCCCCAGCATTTT.

In its sample, this clonotype was seen once. This chain uses TRBV12-3 or TRBV12-4 with TRBJ2-1; D is ambiguous. Trimming stripped 6 bases from V and 0 bases from J, with 18 bases between. The CDR3 contains 17 residues. The chain's CDR3 is CASRPSPIKSSYNEQFF. The CDR3 coding sequence is TGTGCCAGCAGACCGTCCCCAATAAAAAGCTCCTACAATGAGCAGTTCTTC.

This clonotype was counted at least ten times. CDR3 region: CASSSRTSGSGTDTQYF. The CDR3 nucleotides read TGTGCCAGCAGCTCCCGGACTAGCGGGAGCGGCACAGATACGCAGTATTTT. V gene TRBV9 combines with J gene TRBJ2-3; 13 nucleotides match TRBD2. The CDR3 spans 17 residues. CDR1 is SGDLS, CDR2 YYNGEE, per germline. With V trimmed by 4 bases and J by 1 base, 6 bases remained unmatched.

This rearrangement joins TRBV6-1 to TRBJ2-4, with 10 bases identical to TRBD2. After removal of 8 bases from V and 5 bases from J, the junction contained 12 bases not matched to a gene. The CDR3 loop spans 16 amino acids. CDR1 is MNHNS and CDR2 is SASEGT in the germline V gene. This CDR3 is CASVVRHGLAENIQYF. Written as DNA, the CDR3 is TGTGCCAGCGTAGTGCGGCATGGACTAGCGGAAAACATTCAGTACTTC.

The V gene is TRBV7-2, the J gene TRBJ2-4; D gene unclear. The germline V gene has CDR1 SGHTA and CDR2 FQGNSA. The CDR3 sequence is 12 residues long. With 5 bases removed from V and 13 bases from J, the gap between germline ends came to 15 bases. CDR3 in DNA: TGTGCCAGCAGCGGAAGAGGACCGGAGCAGTACTTC. Encoded protein: CASSGRGPEQYF. The complete variable domain, with remaining parts taken from reference TRBV7-2 and TRBJ2-4, reads GAGVSQSPSNKVTEKGKDVELRCDPISGHTALYWYRQSLGQGLEFLIYFQGNSAPDKSGLPSDRFSAERTGGSVSTLTIQRTQQEDSAVYLCASSGRGPEQYFGAGTRLSVL.